These T cell receptor beta chains were read from a single sample in a study of blood T cell repertoires in COVID-19. Assay used: immunoSEQ multiplex PCR; TCRdb lists only in-frame clones, some missing. The data contain under 100,000 clones, 85% of them singletons. The material sequenced was peripheral blood. The origin of the receptors is an older woman with active or convalescent COVID-19. The CDR3 runs from the conserved cysteine through the conserved F or W. The D gene is left open where the match is weak. For some rows the clone size is stated as once, few or many, or as a class when expanded; others skip it.

v_call: TRBV27; clone_size: -; d_call: TRBD1; j_call: TRBJ1-2; cdr3_aa: CASSPKQDRVYYGYTF; cdr3_nt: TGTGCCAGCAGCCCTAAGCAGGACAGGGTGTATTATGGCTACACCTTC
v_call: TRBV5-1; clone_size: -; d_call: -; j_call: TRBJ2-5; cdr3_aa: CASSLAGGGQETQYF; cdr3_nt: TGCGCCAGCAGCTTGGCAGGGGGAGGCCAAGAGACCCAGTACTTC
v_call: TRBV4-2; clone_size: few; d_call: TRBD1; j_call: TRBJ1-2; cdr3_aa: CASSQLGRRQGAYGYTF; cdr3_nt: TGTGCCAGCAGCCAACTCGGTCGGAGACAGGGGGCGTATGGCTACACCTTC
v_call: TRBV7-9; clone_size: -; d_call: -; j_call: TRBJ1-4; cdr3_aa: CASSHFRGEKLFF; cdr3_nt: TGTGCCAGCAGCCACTTCCGGGGGGAAAAACTGTTTTTT
v_call: TRBV3-1/TRBV3-2; clone_size: -; d_call: -; j_call: TRBJ1-1; cdr3_aa: CASSQSRGSTEAFF; cdr3_nt: TGTGCCAGCAGCCAGTCCCGTGGGAGCACTGAAGCTTTCTTT
v_call: TRBV5-1; clone_size: -; d_call: -; j_call: TRBJ2-5; cdr3_aa: CASSLAATGNRETQYF; cdr3_nt: TGCGCCAGCAGCTTGGCTGCAACGGGGAACCGCGAGACCCAGTACTTC
v_call: TRBV24-1; clone_size: -; d_call: TRBD1; j_call: TRBJ1-2; cdr3_aa: CATSNPGQGTDGYTF; cdr3_nt: TGTGCCACCAGCAACCCGGGACAGGGGACCGATGGCTACACCTTC
v_call: TRBV7-9; clone_size: -; d_call: -; j_call: TRBJ2-3; cdr3_aa: CASSPQDTQYF; cdr3_nt: TGTGCCAGCAGCCCACAAGATACGCAGTATTTT
v_call: TRBV7-8; clone_size: -; d_call: -; j_call: TRBJ1-5; cdr3_aa: CASSLWQLSYSNQPQHF; cdr3_nt: TGTGCCAGCAGCTTATGGCAGTTATCTTATAGCAATCAGCCCCAGCATTTT
v_call: TRBV19; clone_size: -; d_call: -; j_call: TRBJ1-3; cdr3_aa: CASSIVGQGWGLDF; cdr3_nt: TGTGCCAGTAGTATCGTTGGCCAGGGATGGGGATTAGACTTT
v_call: TRBV3-1/TRBV3-2; clone_size: -; d_call: TRBD1; j_call: TRBJ1-6; cdr3_aa: CASSYGTGVSSPLHF; cdr3_nt: TGTGCCAGCAGCTACGGGACAGGGGTAAGTTCACCCCTCCACTTT
v_call: TRBV2; clone_size: -; d_call: -; j_call: TRBJ1-2; cdr3_aa: CASRGSGSYGYTF; cdr3_nt: TGTGCCAGCAGGGGTTCAGGTTCCTATGGCTACACCTTC
v_call: TRBV10-2; clone_size: -; d_call: -; j_call: TRBJ1-5; cdr3_aa: CASTPSFNQPQHF; cdr3_nt: TGCGCCAGCACCCCCTCCTTCAATCAGCCCCAGCATTTT
v_call: TRBV7-2; clone_size: -; d_call: TRBD2; j_call: TRBJ2-3; cdr3_aa: CASSTRGLGTDTQYF; cdr3_nt: TGTGCCAGCAGCACAAGAGGACTAGGGACAGATACGCAGTATTTT
v_call: TRBV29-1; clone_size: -; d_call: TRBD1; j_call: TRBJ2-7; cdr3_aa: CSVEGQGAGEQYF; cdr3_nt: TGCAGCGTTGAGGGGCAGGGGGCGGGGGAGCAGTACTTC
v_call: TRBV18; clone_size: -; d_call: -; j_call: TRBJ1-1; cdr3_aa: CASSPPASENTEAFF; cdr3_nt: TGTGCCAGCTCACCACCGGCCAGCGAGAACACTGAAGCTTTCTTT
v_call: TRBV28; clone_size: -; d_call: TRBD2; j_call: TRBJ2-5; cdr3_aa: CASSPVSGRQETQYF; cdr3_nt: TGTGCCAGCAGTCCTGTTAGCGGGCGCCAAGAGACCCAGTACTTC
v_call: TRBV7-2; clone_size: -; d_call: -; j_call: TRBJ1-5; cdr3_aa: CASSLRQGSQPQHF; cdr3_nt: TGTGCCAGCAGCTTAAGGCAGGGGAGCCAGCCCCAGCATTTT
v_call: TRBV10-3; clone_size: -; d_call: -; j_call: TRBJ2-3; cdr3_aa: CAISDVDTQYF; cdr3_nt: TGTGCCATCAGTGACGTGGATACGCAGTATTTT